This T cell receptor (beta chain) emerged from a study of control samples from healthy donors and cancer patients. Germline V gene lookup returns CDR1 MNHNS and CDR2 SASEGT. Trimming left V 6 bases short and J 7 bases short, with 22 bases between. This CDR3 region has 16 residues. Assay used: immunoSEQ multiplex PCR; TCRdb lists only in-frame clones, some missing. The sample has about 92,000 clones; roughly 78% are singletons. Sequencing was performed on blood. The chain carries TRBV6-1 and TRBJ1-5; TRBD1 might be the D (5 bases). The sequence was obtained from a woman between 55 and 75 years old in good health. The CDR3 nucleotides read TGTGCCAGCAGGGAACAGGCGGTGAGTGGAATCCAGCCCCAGCATTTT. Amino acid sequence: CASREQAVSGIQPQHF.